This T cell receptor (beta chain) was found in a study of siplizumab effects on memory and regulatory T cells. Per germline, CDR1 SGHAT and CDR2 FQDESV (reference sequence). The V and J ends lost 4 bases and 5 bases respectively, with 9 bases between them. This CDR3 contains 12 residues. Sequencing was performed with immunoSEQ multiplex PCR; in TCRdb, only in-frame clones are kept and a portion is missing. This sample has over 50,000 clones, with less than 85% found just once. Material for sequencing was memory CD4+ T cells sorted from blood. The sequence derives from a human donor in good health. V usage is TRBV11-1 and J usage is TRBJ2-7, with a possible D match to TRBD1 (6 bases). CDR3 in amino acids: CASSSYRDEQYF. The DNA of the CDR3 is TGTGCCAGCAGCTCTTACAGGGACGAGCAGTACTTC.